This passage covers 5 T cell receptor beta chains from one sample sequenced in a study of blood T cell repertoires in COVID-19. The method was immunoSEQ multiplex PCR; TCRdb's version includes in-frame clones alone and lacks a portion of them. The sample contains around 130,000 clones, 85% of which appear only once. The sample was peripheral blood. These receptors all come from a middle-aged man with acute or convalescent COVID-19.

V is TRBV4-1 and J is TRBJ2-7, with D maybe TRBD1 (6 bases). Trimming pared 2 bases from V and 3 bases from J, leaving 11 bases between. In germline, CDR1 is MGHRA, CDR2 YSYEKL. CDR3 length equals 14 residues. In DNA form, the CDR3 reads TGCGCCAGCAGCCAAAGCGGACAGTTCTACGAGCAGTACTTC. As protein: CASSQSGQFYEQYF.

A few counts support this clone. V is TRBV7-2 and J is TRBJ2-7, with 7 positions matching TRBD1. Germline assignment: CDR1 SGHTA and CDR2 FQGNSA. J gave up 2 bases and V 5 bases, and 6 bases lay outside the gene matches. The CDR3 extends over 14 amino acids. This chain's CDR3 is CASSKADRTYEQYF. CDR3 DNA sequence: TGTGCCAGCAGCAAAGCGGACAGGACCTACGAGCAGTACTTC.

The chain is built from TRBV12-3 or TRBV12-4 and TRBJ1-3, with 8 bases aligning to TRBD1. V gave up 6 bases and J gave up 4 bases; unmatched junction bases: 2. The CDR3 totals 13 residues. Here the CDR3 reads CASRTGVGNTIYF. The CDR3 DNA reads TGTGCCAGCAGGACAGGGGTGGGAAACACCATATATTTT.

J is TRBJ1-2 and V is TRBV6-4, with TRBD1 matching over 7 bases. This CDR3 comprises 14 residues. Germline V gene lookup returns CDR1 MRHNA and CDR2 SNTAGT. J was trimmed by 5 bases and V by 6 bases; bases with no gene match: 9. Here the CDR3 DNA reads TGTGCCAGCAGAGCCCTTCCAGGGGGGTATGGCTACACCTTC. It yields the protein CASRALPGGYGYTF.

A few counts support this clone. This sequence joins TRBV7-3 and TRBJ1-4; D possibly corresponds to TRBD1 (5 bases). The CDR3 runs 14 residues. Trimming took 5 bases from V and 4 from J, leaving 11 bases between them. CDR1 and CDR2 (germline): SGHTA, FQGTGA. The CDR3 nucleotides read TGTGCCAGCAGCCCGACGGGGGATAATGAAAAACTGTTTTTT. Protein product: CASSPTGDNEKLFF.